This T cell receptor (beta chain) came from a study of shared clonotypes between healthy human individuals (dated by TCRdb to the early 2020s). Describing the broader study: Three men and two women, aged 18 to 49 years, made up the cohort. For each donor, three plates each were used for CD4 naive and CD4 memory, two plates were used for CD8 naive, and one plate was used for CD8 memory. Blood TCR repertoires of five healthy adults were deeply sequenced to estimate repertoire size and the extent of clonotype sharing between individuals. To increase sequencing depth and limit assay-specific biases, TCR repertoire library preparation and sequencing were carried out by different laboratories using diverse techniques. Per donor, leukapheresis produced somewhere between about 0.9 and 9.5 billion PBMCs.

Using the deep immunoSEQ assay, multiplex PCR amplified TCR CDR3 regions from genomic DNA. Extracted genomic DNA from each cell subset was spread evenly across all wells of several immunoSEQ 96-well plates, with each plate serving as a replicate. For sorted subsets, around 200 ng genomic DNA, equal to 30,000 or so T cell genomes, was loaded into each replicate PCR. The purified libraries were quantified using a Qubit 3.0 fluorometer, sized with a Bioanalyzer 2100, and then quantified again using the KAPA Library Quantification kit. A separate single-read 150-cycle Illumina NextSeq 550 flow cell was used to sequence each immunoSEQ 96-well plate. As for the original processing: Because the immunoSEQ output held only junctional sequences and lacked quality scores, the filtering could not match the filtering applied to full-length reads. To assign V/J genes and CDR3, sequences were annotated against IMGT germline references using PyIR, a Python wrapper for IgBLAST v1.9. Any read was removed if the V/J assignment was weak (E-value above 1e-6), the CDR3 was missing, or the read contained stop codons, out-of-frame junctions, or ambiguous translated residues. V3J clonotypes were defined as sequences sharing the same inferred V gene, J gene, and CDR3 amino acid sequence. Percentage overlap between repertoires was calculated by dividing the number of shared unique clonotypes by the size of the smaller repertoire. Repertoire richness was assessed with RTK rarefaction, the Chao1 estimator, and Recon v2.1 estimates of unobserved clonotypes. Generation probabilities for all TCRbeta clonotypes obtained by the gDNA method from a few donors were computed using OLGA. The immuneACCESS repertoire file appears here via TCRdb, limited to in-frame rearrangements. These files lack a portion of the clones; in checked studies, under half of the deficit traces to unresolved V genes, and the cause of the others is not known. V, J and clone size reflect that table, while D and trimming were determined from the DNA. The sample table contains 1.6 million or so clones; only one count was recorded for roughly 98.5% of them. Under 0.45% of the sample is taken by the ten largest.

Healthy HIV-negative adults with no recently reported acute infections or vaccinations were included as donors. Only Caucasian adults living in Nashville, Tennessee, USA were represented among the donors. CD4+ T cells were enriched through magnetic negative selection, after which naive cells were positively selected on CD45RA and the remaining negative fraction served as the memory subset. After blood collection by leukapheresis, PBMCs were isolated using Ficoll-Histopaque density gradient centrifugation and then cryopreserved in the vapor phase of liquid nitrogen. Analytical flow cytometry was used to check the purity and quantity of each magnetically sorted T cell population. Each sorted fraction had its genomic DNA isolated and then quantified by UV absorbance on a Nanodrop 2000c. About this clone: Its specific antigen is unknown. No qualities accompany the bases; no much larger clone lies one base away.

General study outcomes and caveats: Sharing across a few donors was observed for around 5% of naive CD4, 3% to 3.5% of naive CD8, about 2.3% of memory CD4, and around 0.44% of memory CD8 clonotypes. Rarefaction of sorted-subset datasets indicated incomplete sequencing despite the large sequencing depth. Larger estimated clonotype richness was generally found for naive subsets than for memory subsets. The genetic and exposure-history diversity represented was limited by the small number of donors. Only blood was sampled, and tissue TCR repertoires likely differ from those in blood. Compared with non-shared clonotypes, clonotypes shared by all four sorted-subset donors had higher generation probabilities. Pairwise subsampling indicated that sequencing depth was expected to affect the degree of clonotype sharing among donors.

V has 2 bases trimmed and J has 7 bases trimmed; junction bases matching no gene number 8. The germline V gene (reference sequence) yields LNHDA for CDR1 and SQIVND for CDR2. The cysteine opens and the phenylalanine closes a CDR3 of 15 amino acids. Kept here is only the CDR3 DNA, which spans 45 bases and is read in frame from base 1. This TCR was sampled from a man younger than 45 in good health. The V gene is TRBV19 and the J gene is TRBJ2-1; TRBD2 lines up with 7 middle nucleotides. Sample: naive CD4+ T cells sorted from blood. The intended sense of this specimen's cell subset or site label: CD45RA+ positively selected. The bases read TGTGCCAGTAGTATAAGGTGGGAGGGCATAAATGAGCAGTTCTTC. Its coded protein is CASSIRWEGINEQFF.